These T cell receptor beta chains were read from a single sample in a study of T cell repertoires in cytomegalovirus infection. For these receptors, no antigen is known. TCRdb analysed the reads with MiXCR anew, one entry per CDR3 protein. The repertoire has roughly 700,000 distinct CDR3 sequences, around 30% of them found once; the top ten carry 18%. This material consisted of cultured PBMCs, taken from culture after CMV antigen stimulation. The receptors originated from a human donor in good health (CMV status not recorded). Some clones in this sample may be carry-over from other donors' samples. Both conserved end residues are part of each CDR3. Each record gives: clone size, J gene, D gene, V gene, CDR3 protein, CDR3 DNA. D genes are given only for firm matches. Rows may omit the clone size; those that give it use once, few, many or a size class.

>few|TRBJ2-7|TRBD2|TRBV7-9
CASRALREGVSYEQYF
TGTGCCAGCAGGGCACTCCGGGAGGGGGTATCCTACGAGCAGTACTTC
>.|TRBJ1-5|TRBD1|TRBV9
CASSVPGVAQGASSNQPQHF
TGTGCCAGCAGCGTACCAGGGGTGGCTCAGGGGGCCTCTTCCAATCAGCCCCAGCATTTT
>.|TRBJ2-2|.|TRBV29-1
CSAKWTENTGELFF
TGCAGCGCTAAATGGACAGAGAACACCGGGGAGCTGTTTTTT
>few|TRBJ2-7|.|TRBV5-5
CASSLIGVVQYF
TGTGCCAGCAGCTTAATCGGGGTTGTGCAGTACTTC
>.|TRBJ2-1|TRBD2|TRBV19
CASSIEGGTSDEQFF
TGTGCCAGTAGTATAGAGGGGGGGACTTCCGATGAGCAGTTCTTC
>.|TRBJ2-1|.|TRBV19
CASFGGKGYNEQFF
TGTGCCAGTTTCGGGGGTAAAGGGTACAATGAGCAGTTCTTC
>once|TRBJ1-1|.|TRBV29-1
CSAERNTEAFF
TGCAGCGCAGAACGGAACACTGAAGCTTTCTTT
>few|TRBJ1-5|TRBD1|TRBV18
CASSATGTGNQPQHF
TGTGCCAGCTCCGCGACGGGGACAGGGAATCAGCCCCAGCATTTT
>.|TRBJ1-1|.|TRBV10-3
CAISELSTEAFF
TGTGCCATCAGTGAGTTAAGCACTGAAGCTTTCTTT
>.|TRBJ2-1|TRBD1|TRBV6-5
CASSWIGQGLRNEQFF
TGTGCCAGCAGCTGGATCGGACAGGGGCTCCGCAATGAGCAGTTCTTC
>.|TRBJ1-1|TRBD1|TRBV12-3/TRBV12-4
CASSKLQGANTEAFF
TGTGCCAGCAGTAAACTACAGGGGGCGAACACTGAAGCTTTCTTT
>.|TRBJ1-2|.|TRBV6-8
CASTTDPGGYGYTF
TGTGCCAGCACAACGGACCCGGGGGGCTATGGCTACACCTTC
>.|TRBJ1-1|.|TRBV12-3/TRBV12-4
CASSSSGDWNTEAFF
TGTGCCAGCAGTTCATCTGGGGACTGGAACACTGAAGCTTTCTTT
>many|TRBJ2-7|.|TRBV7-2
CASSSSGLSFVNEQYF
TGTGCCAGCAGCTCGTCCGGACTTTCATTCGTCAACGAGCAGTACTTC
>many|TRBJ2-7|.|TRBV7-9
CASSSGGILEQYF
TGTGCCAGCAGCTCAGGCGGGATACTCGAGCAGTACTTC
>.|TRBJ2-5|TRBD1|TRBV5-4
CASSGGQGGQETQYF
TGTGCCAGCAGCGGGGGACAGGGTGGTCAAGAGACCCAGTACTTC
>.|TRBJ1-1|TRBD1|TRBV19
CASRGQALDEAFF
TGTGCCAGTAGGGGACAGGCCCTAGACGAAGCTTTCTTT
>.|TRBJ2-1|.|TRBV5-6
CASSTLDSSDEQFF
TGTGCCAGCAGCACCTTAGACAGTTCCGATGAGCAGTTCTTC
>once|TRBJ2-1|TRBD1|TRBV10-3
CAISATGGDEQFF
TGTGCCATCAGCGCGACAGGGGGCGATGAGCAGTTCTTC
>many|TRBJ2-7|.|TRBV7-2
CASRPRQASSYEQYF
TGTGCCAGCAGACCTCGACAGGCGAGCTCCTACGAGCAGTACTTC
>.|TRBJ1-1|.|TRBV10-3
CAISESLGGTEAFF
TGTGCCATCAGTGAGTCGTTGGGGGGCACTGAAGCTTTCTTT
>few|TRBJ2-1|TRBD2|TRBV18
CASSGTIDNEQFF
TGTGCCAGCTCCGGGACTATCGACAATGAGCAGTTCTTC
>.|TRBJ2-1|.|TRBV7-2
CASSLAGVYNEQFF
TGTGCCAGCAGCTTAGCGGGGGTATACAATGAGCAGTTCTTC
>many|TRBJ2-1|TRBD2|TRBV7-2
CASSPETGGYNEQFF
TGTGCCAGCAGCCCTGAAACGGGAGGCTACAATGAGCAGTTCTTC
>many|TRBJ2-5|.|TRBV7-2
CASGPGSIVETQYF
TGTGCCAGCGGGCCGGGGAGTATAGTAGAGACCCAGTACTTC
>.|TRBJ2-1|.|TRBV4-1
CASSQVAGDNNEQFF
TGCGCCAGCAGCCAAGTTGCAGGGGACAACAATGAGCAGTTCTTC
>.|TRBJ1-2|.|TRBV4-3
CASSQGGSYNYGYTF
TGCGCCAGCAGCCAAGGGGGCAGCTATAACTATGGCTACACCTTC
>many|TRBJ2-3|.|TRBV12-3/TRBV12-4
CASSFGADTQYF
TGTGCCAGCAGTTTCGGGGCAGATACGCAGTATTTT
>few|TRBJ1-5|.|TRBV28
CASSGSRFGNQPQHF
TGTGCCAGCAGTGGATCCCGTTTTGGCAATCAGCCCCAGCATTTT
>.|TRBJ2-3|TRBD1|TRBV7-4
CASSHTDRGWTDTQYF
TGTGCCAGCAGCCATACGGACAGGGGTTGGACAGATACGCAGTATTTT
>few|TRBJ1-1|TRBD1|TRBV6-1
CASMGQELNTEAFF
TGTGCCAGCATGGGACAGGAGCTGAACACTGAAGCTTTCTTT
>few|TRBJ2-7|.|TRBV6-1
CASSRPARGPYEQYF
TGTGCCAGCAGTCGACCCGCGAGAGGGCCGTACGAGCAGTACTTC
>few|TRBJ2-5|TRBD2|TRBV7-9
CASSQNGLAEETQYF
TGTGCCAGCAGCCAAAACGGACTAGCGGAAGAGACCCAGTACTTC
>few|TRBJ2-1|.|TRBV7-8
CASRRWGGGSYNEQFF
TGTGCCAGCAGACGATGGGGGGGCGGGTCCTACAATGAGCAGTTCTTC
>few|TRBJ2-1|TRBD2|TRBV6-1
CASVAGNYNEQFF
TGTGCCAGCGTAGCGGGGAACTACAATGAGCAGTTCTTC
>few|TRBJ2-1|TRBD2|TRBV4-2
CASSQEWRGVYNEQFF
TGTGCCAGCAGCCAAGAATGGCGGGGGGTCTACAATGAGCAGTTCTTC
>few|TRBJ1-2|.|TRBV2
CASSRGNNYGYTF
TGTGCCAGCTCGCGGGGGAATAACTATGGCTACACCTTC
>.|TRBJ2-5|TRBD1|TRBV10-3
CAISAGTGTQETQYF
TGTGCCATCAGTGCCGGGACAGGGACCCAAGAGACCCAGTACTTC
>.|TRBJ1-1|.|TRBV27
CASSLDRSNTEAFF
TGTGCCAGCAGTTTGGACAGATCGAACACTGAAGCTTTCTTT
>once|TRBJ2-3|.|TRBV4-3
CASSQTTLGSTQYF
TGCGCCAGCAGCCAGACTACGTTGGGTTCTACGCAGTATTTT
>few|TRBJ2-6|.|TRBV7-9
CASIPLVGSGANVLTF
TGTGCCAGCATCCCCCTTGTCGGGTCTGGGGCCAACGTCCTGACTTTC
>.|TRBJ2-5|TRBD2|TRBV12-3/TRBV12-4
CASSRSGRGETQYF
TGTGCCAGCAGCAGGAGCGGGAGGGGGGAGACCCAGTACTTC
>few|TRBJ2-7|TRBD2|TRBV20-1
CSAPTSVSYEQYF
TGCAGTGCTCCTACTAGCGTTTCCTACGAGCAGTACTTC
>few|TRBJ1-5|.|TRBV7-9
CASREGGRWEQPQHF
TGTGCCAGCAGAGAAGGCGGGAGGTGGGAGCAGCCCCAGCATTTT
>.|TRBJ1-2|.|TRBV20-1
CSAHRVEVGYTF
TGCAGTGCTCACAGGGTGGAGGTTGGCTACACCTTC
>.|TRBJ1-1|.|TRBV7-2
CASSLAPVMNTEAFF
TGTGCCAGCAGCTTAGCCCCAGTCATGAACACTGAAGCTTTCTTT
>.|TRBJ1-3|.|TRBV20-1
CSARKPDSGNTIYF
TGCAGTGCTAGAAAACCTGACTCTGGAAACACCATATATTTT
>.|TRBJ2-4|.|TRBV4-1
CASSQGGLAVKKNIQYF
TGCGCCAGCAGCCAGGGGGGCCTAGCGGTTAAAAAAAACATTCAGTACTTC
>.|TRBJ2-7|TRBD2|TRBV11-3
CASSLTAGAGEQYF
TGTGCCAGCAGCTTAACAGCGGGGGCAGGCGAGCAGTACTTC
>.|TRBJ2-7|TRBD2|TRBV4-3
CASSPTASGRSYEQYF
TGCGCCAGCAGCCCGACGGCCAGCGGGAGGTCCTACGAGCAGTACTTC
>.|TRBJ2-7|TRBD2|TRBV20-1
CSATRGLAGIYEQYF
TGCAGTGCAACCCGGGGACTAGCGGGGATCTACGAGCAGTACTTC
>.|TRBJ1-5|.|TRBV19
CASSGSGFGSNQPQHF
TGTGCCAGTAGTGGATCCGGGTTCGGTAGCAATCAGCCCCAGCATTTT
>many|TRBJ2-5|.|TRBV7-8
CASSSTGGPVETQYF
TGTGCCAGCAGCTCGACCGGGGGGCCCGTAGAGACCCAGTACTTC
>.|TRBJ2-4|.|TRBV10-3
CAISESSGLNIQYF
TGTGCCATCAGTGAGTCAAGCGGACTAAACATTCAGTACTTC
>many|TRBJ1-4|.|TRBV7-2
CASSLSQMGEKLFF
TGTGCCAGCAGCTTAAGTCAAATGGGTGAAAAACTGTTTTTT